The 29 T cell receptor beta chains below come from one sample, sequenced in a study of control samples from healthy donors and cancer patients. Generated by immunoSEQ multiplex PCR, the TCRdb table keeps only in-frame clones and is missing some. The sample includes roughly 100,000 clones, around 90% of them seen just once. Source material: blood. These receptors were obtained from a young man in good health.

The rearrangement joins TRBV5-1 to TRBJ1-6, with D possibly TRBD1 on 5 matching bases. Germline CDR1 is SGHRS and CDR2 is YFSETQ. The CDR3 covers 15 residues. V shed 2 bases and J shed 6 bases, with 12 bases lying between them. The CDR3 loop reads CASSFGGSGNSPLHF. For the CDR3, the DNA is TGCGCCAGCAGCTTTGGGGGATCGGGTAATTCACCCCTCCACTTT.

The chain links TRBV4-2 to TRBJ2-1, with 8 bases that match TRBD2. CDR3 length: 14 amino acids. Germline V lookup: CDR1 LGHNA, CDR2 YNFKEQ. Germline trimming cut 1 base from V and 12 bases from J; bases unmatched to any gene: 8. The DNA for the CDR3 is TGTGCCAGCAGCCAAGGTGCTAGCGGGTCGACGCAGTTCTTC. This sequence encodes CASSQGASGSTQFF.

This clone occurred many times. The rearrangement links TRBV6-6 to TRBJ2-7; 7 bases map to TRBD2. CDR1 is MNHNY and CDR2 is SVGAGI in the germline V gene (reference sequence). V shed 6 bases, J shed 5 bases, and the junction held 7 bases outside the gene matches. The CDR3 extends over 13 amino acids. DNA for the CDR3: TGTGCCAGCAGCCGGACTAGGATGAACGAGCAGTACTTC. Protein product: CASSRTRMNEQYF.

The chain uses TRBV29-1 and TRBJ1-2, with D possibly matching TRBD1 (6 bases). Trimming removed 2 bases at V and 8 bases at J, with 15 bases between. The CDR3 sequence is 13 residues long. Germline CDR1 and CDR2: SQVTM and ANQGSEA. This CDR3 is CSVEIGGQRGYTF. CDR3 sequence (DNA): TGCAGCGTTGAAATAGGGGGTCAAAGGGGCTACACCTTC.

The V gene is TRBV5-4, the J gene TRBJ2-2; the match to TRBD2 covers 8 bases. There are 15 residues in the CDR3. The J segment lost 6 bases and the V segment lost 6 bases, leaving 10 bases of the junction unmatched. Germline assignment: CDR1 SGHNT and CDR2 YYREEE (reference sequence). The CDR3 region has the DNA TGTGCCAGCACCGATCAGCGGGAGTTGTCCGGGGAGCTGTTTTTT. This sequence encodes CASTDQRELSGELFF.

This CDR3 is CASSQEGRRAFF. The CDR3 DNA reads as TGTGCCAGCAGCCAAGAGGGTCGGCGAGCTTTCTTT. The V gene is TRBV3-1 (or the pseudogene TRBV3-2), the J gene TRBJ1-1; unclear D gene. Germline V gene sequence: CDR1 LGHDT, CDR2 YNNKEL (reference sequence). V was clipped by 0 bases and J by 10 bases, with 9 bases between them. The CDR3 loop spans 12 amino acids.

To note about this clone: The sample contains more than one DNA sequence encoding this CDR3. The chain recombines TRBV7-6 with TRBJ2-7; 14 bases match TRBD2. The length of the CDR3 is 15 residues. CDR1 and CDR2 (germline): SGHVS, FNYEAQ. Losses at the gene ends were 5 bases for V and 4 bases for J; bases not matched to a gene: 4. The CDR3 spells CASSVGTSGSYEQYF. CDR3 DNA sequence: TGTGCCAGCAGCGTCGGGACTAGCGGGAGTTACGAGCAGTACTTC.

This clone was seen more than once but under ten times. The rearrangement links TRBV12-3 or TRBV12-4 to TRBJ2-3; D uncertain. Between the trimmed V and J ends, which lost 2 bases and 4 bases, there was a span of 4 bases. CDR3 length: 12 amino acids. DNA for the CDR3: TGTGCCAGCAGTTTAACCTCAGATACGCAGTATTTT. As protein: CASSLTSDTQYF.

CDR3 nucleotides: TGTGCCAGCAGAAGACAGGGTGGCTCACCCCTCCACTTT. This translates into CASRRQGGSPLHF. This chain uses TRBV12-3 or TRBV12-4 with TRBJ1-6; 7 nucleotides align to TRBD1. The CDR3 is 13 amino acids. Germline trimming cut 6 bases from V and 10 bases from J; bases unmatched to any gene: 6.

The CDR3 sequence: CASSALRTRALAGEQFF. CDR3 DNA sequence: TGTGCCAGCAGTGCCCTCCGCACCCGGGCACTAGCGGGTGAGCAGTTCTTC. The rearrangement joins TRBV2 to TRBJ2-1, with 9 bases aligning to TRBD2. CDR3 length equals 17 residues. J lost 9 bases, V lost 4 bases, and 16 bases had no gene match. Looked up from germline, CDR1 is SNHLY and CDR2 is FYNNEI.

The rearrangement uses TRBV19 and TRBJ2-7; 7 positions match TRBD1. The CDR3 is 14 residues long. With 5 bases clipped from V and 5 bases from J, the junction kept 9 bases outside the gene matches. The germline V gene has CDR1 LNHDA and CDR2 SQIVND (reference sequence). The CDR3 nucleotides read TGTGCCAGTAGTTTCCAACAGGGGCGGAACGAGCAGTACTTC. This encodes CASSFQQGRNEQYF.

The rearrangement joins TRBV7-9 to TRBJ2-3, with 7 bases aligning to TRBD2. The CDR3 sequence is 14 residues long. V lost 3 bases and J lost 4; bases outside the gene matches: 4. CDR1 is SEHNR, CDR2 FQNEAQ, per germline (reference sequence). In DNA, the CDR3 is TGTGCCAGCAGCTTCCCTGCGGGGGCAGATACGCAGTATTTT. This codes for CASSFPAGADTQYF.

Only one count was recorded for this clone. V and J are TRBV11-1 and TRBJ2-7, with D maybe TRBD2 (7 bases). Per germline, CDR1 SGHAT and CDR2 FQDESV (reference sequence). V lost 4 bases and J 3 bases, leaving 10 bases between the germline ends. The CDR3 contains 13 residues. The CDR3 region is CASSWGGLYEQYF. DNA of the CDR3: TGTGCCAGCAGCTGGGGGGGCCTCTACGAGCAGTACTTC.

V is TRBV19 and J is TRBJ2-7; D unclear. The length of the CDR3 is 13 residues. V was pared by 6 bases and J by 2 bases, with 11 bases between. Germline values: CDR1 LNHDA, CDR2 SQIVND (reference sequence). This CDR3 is CASSLTGTYEQYF. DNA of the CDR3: TGTGCCAGTAGCTTGACCGGAACCTACGAGCAGTACTTC. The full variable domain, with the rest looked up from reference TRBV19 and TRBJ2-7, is DGGITQSPKYLFRKEGQNVTLSCEQNLNHDAMYWYRQDPGQGLRLIYYSQIVNDFQKGDIAEGYSVSREKKESFPLTVTSAQKNPTAFYLCASSLTGTYEQYFGPGTRLTVT.

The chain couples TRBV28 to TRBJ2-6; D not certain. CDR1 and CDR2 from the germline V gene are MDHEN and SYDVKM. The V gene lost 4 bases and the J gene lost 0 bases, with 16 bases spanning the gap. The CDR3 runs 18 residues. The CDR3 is CASSSILGRSSGANVLTF. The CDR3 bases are TGTGCCAGCAGTTCAATTCTCGGACGGTCCTCTGGGGCCAACGTCCTGACTTTC.

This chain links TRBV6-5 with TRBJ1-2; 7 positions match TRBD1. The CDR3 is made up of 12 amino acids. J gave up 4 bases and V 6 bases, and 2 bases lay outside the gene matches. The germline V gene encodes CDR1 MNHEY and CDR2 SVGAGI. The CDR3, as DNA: TGTGCCAGCAGGACAGGGACCTATGGCTACACCTTC. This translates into CASRTGTYGYTF.

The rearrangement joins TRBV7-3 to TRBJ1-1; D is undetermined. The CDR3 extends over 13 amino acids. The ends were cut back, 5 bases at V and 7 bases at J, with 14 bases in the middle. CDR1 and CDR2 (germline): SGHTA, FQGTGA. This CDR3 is CASSREVLSEAFF. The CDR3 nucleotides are TGTGCCAGCAGCCGAGAGGTTCTCAGTGAAGCTTTCTTT. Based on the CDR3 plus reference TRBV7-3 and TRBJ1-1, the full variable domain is GAGVSQTPSNKVTEKGKYVELRCDPISGHTALYWYRQSLGQGPEFLIYFQGTGAADDSGLPNDRFFAVRPEGSVSTLKIQRTERGDSAVYLCASSREVLSEAFFGQGTRLTVV.

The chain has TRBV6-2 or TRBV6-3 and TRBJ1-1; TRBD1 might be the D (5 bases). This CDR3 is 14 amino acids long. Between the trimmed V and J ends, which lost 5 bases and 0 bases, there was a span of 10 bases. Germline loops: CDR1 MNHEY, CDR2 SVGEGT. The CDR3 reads CASSARQLNTEAFF. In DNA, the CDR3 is TGTGCCAGCAGTGCTAGACAGTTGAACACTGAAGCTTTCTTT.

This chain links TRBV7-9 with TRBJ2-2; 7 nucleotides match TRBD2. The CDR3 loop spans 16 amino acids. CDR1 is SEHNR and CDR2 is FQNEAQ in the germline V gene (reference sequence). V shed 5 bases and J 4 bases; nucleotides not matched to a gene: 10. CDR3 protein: CASSRTSAGSTGELFF. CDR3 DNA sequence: TGTGCCAGCAGCCGAACTAGCGCGGGGAGCACCGGGGAGCTGTTTTTT. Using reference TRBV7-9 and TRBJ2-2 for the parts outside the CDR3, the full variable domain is DTGVSQNPRHKITKRGQNVTFRCDPISEHNRLYWYRQTLGQGPEFLTYFQNEAQLEKSRLLSDRFSAERPKGSFSTLEIQRTEQGDSAMYLCASSRTSAGSTGELFFGEGSRLTVL.

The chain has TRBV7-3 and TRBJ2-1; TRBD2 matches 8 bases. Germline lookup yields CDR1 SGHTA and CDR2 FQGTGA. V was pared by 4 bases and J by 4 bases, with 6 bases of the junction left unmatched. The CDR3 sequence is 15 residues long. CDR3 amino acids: CASSSAGVGYNEQFF. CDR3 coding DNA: TGTGCCAGCAGCTCAGCGGGAGTAGGTTACAATGAGCAGTTCTTC.

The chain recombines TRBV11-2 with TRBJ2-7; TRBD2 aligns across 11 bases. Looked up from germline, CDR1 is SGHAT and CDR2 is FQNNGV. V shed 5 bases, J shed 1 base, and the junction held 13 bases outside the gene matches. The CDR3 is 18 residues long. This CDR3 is CASSPGTSGTVGSYEQYF. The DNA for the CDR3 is TGTGCCAGCAGCCCCGGGACTAGCGGCACAGTAGGGTCCTACGAGCAGTACTTC.

For the CDR3, the DNA is TGTGCCACCAGCAGGGCTAGCGGGCCCTCAGATACGCAGTATTTT. Translating it yields CATSRASGPSDTQYF. V is TRBV15 and J is TRBJ2-3, with TRBD2 matching 8 bases. Losses at the gene ends were 3 bases for V and 4 bases for J; bases not matched to a gene: 6. This CDR3 has 15 amino acids. Germline V lookup: CDR1 LNHNV, CDR2 YYDKDF (reference sequence).

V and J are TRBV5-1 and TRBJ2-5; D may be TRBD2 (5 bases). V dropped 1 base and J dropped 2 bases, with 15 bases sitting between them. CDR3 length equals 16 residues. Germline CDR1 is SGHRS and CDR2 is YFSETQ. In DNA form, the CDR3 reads TGCGCCAGCAGCTTGCGTTCAGGAGGAACGCAAGAGACCCAGTACTTC. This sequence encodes CASSLRSGGTQETQYF.

CDR3 DNA: TGTGCCAGCAGCCCGGGACTAGAAAGAGAAGAGACCCAGTACTTC. Encoded protein: CASSPGLEREETQYF. The chain employs TRBV7-8 and TRBJ2-5; 8 bases are a match to TRBD2. V shed 5 bases, J shed 3 bases, and the junction held 8 bases outside the gene matches. Germline assignment: CDR1 SGHVS and CDR2 FQNEAQ. This CDR3 region has 15 residues.

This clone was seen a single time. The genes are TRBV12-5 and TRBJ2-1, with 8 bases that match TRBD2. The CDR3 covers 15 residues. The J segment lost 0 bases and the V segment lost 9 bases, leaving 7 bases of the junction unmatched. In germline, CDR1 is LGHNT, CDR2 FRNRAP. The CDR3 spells CASATSGGSYNEQFF. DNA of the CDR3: TGTGCTAGCGCAACTAGCGGCGGCTCCTACAATGAGCAGTTCTTC. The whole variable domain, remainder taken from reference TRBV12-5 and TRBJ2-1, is DARVTQTPRHKVTEMGQEVTMRCQPILGHNTVFWYRQTMMQGLELLAYFRNRAPLDDSGMPKDRFSAEMPDATLATLKIQPSEPRDSAVYFCASATSGGSYNEQFFGPGTRLTVL.

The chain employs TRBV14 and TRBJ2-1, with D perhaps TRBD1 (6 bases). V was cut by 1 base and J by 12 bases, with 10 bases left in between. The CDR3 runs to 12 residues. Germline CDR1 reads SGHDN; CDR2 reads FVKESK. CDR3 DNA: TGTGCCAGCAGCCAAGGGGGGCGACGGCAGTTCTTC. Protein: CASSQGGRRQFF.

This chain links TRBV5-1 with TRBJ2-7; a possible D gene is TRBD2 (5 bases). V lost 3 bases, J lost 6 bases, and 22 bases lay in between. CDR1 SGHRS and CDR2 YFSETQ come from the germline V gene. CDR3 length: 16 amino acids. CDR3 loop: CASSSPFGVIATEQYF. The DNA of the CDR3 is TGCGCCAGCAGCTCCCCGTTCGGGGTTATAGCGACCGAGCAGTACTTC.

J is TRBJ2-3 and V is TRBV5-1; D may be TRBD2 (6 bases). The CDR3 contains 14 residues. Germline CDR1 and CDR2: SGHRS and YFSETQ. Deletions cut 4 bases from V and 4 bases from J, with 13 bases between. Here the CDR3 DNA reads TGCGCCAGCAGCCTACGACTAGACCCAGATACGCAGTATTTT. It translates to CASSLRLDPDTQYF.

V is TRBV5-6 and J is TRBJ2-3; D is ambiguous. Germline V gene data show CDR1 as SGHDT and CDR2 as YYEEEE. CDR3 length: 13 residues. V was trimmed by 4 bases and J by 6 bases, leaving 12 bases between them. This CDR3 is CASSPTQPDTQYF. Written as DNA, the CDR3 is TGTGCCAGCAGCCCGACTCAGCCCGATACGCAGTATTTT.